A selection of T cell receptor beta chains follows, all from one sample in a study of blood T cell repertoires in COVID-19. Only in-frame clones appear in the TCRdb table, and some are missing; sequencing was by immunoSEQ multiplex PCR. In the table there are around 88,000 clones, more than 85% of which are singletons. The sequenced material came from peripheral blood. The receptors were gathered from a man between 60 and 75 years old with acute or convalescent COVID-19. CDR3s include the opening cysteine and the closing phenylalanine or tryptophan. D genes are given only for firm matches. The listing skips clone size in some rows; elsewhere it reads once, few, many or a size class.

clone size,V gene,D gene,CDR3 length,J gene,CDR3 DNA,CDR3 protein
NA,TRBV18,NA,13,TRBJ2-1,TGTGCCAGCTCACCAGTTACAGGGGGGGTGCAGTTCTTC,CASSPVTGGVQFF
NA,TRBV11-2,NA,13,TRBJ2-2,TGTGCCAGCAGCCCCGGGGACTCCGGGGAGCTGTTTTTT,CASSPGDSGELFF
few,TRBV29-1,TRBD1,12,TRBJ2-2,TGCAGCGTCGGACAGGGTACCGGGGAGCTGTTTTTT,CSVGQGTGELFF
NA,TRBV5-1,TRBD2,17,TRBJ2-1,TGCGCCAGCAGTAAAGTTTTTGGGCTAGCGGGAGACAATGAGCAGTTCTTC,CASSKVFGLAGDNEQFF
NA,TRBV7-2,NA,12,TRBJ2-5,TGTGCCAGCAGTCGTCCCCAAGAGACCCAGTACTTC,CASSRPQETQYF
few,TRBV5-5,NA,15,TRBJ1-5,TGTGCCAGCACCCCCGGGGGGTCAGGCAATCAGCCCCAGCATTTT,CASTPGGSGNQPQHF
NA,TRBV5-1,TRBD2,16,TRBJ2-1,TGCGCCAGCAGCCATTCGCTAGCGGGAGGAGACAATGAGCAGTTCTTC,CASSHSLAGGDNEQFF
NA,TRBV5-1,NA,13,TRBJ1-1,TGCGCCAGCAGCTTGGGACAGGACACTGAAGCTTTCTTT,CASSLGQDTEAFF
NA,TRBV28,NA,12,TRBJ1-3,TGTGCCAGCAGAGAAGGGGCAAACACCATATATTTT,CASREGANTIYF
few,TRBV25-1,TRBD2,14,TRBJ2-5,TGTGCCAGCAGTGAAGGGGGGGTGGAAGAGACCCAGTACTTC,CASSEGGVEETQYF
NA,TRBV21-1,NA,12,TRBJ2-2,TGTGCCAGCAGCAAAGTGGTCATCGGGCTGTTTTTT,CASSKVVIGLFF
NA,TRBV14,TRBD2,16,TRBJ2-1,TGTGCCAGCAGCCAAGTTCGAGCGGGGGTCTACAATGAGCAGTTCTTC,CASSQVRAGVYNEQFF
once,TRBV6-2/TRBV6-3,TRBD2,14,TRBJ2-2,TGTGCCAGCAGCCACGGAGGATCCGGGACTAAGCTGTTTTTT,CASSHGGSGTKLFF
NA,TRBV11-2,NA,11,TRBJ1-4,TGTGCCAGCAGCTTGGAGGAAAAACTGTTTTTT,CASSLEEKLFF
NA,TRBV5-4,TRBD2,16,TRBJ2-1,TGTGCCAGCAGCTTGAGGTCAGCGGGAGGGTCCAATGAGCAGTTCTTC,CASSLRSAGGSNEQFF
NA,TRBV4-3,NA,15,TRBJ2-3,TGCGCCAGCAGCCAAGATAGGCTTCAGGCAGATACGCAGTATTTT,CASSQDRLQADTQYF
NA,TRBV7-6,NA,17,TRBJ2-2,TGTGCCAGCAGCCCAGAGATTGACCGTCGGGGCACCGGGGAGCTGTTTTTT,CASSPEIDRRGTGELFF
NA,TRBV4-2,TRBD2,21,TRBJ2-3,TGTGCCAGCAGCCAAACCTTTTGGGGGACTAGCTCTTCTCGGGGCACAGATACGCAGTATTTT,CASSQTFWGTSSSRGTDTQYF
once,TRBV7-9,NA,17,TRBJ2-5,TGTGCCAGCAGCTTAGACCCCCTGGGAGCCCCCGGGGAGACCCAGTACTTC,CASSLDPLGAPGETQYF
NA,TRBV6-4,TRBD2,18,TRBJ2-7,TGTGCCAGACGAAAATCAGGGTGCAGAGGGACTAGCTCCTACGAGCAGTACTTC,CARRKSGCRGTSSYEQYF
NA,TRBV28,TRBD1,14,TRBJ1-1,TGTGCCAGCAGGGTGGGACAGGGGAACACTGAAGCTTTCTTT,CASRVGQGNTEAFF
NA,TRBV10-1,NA,15,TRBJ2-3,TGCGCCAGCAGTGAGATAGGGGCCCTCACAGATACGCAGTATTTT,CASSEIGALTDTQYF
NA,TRBV6-2/TRBV6-3,TRBD2,15,TRBJ2-1,TGTGCCAGCAGTTACAGGCTAGCGGGACTCAATGAGCAGTTCTTC,CASSYRLAGLNEQFF
NA,TRBV28,NA,15,TRBJ1-4,TGTGCCAGCAGCTCCGGGGGGACAACTAATGAAAAACTGTTTTTT,CASSSGGTTNEKLFF
NA,TRBV14,TRBD2,14,TRBJ2-7,TGTGCCAGCCAACCACTAGCGGCAGAGGACGAGCAGTACTTC,CASQPLAAEDEQYF
NA,TRBV10-3,TRBD1,15,TRBJ1-3,TGTGCCATCAGGGGGACAGGGGGAACTGGAAACACCATATATTTT,CAIRGTGGTGNTIYF
NA,TRBV14,TRBD1,18,TRBJ1-4,TGTGCCAGCAGCCAGGACAGGCTGTCCTCTCCAACTAATGAAAAACTGTTTTTT,CASSQDRLSSPTNEKLFF
NA,TRBV28,NA,15,TRBJ2-7,TGTGCCAGCAGTTTACCCCAGGGGACCTACTACGAGCAGTACTTC,CASSLPQGTYYEQYF
NA,TRBV5-1,TRBD1,15,TRBJ2-1,TGCGCCAGCAGCTTGGGCCCTACAGGGGACAATGAGCAGTTCTTC,CASSLGPTGDNEQFF
NA,TRBV7-2,NA,12,TRBJ2-7,TGTGCCAGCAACCCCCATGCGGGCGAGCAGTACTTC,CASNPHAGEQYF
NA,TRBV6-5,NA,13,TRBJ1-5,TGTGCCAGCAGCCGGACAGAGGGTCAGCCCCAGCATTTT,CASSRTEGQPQHF
NA,TRBV19,TRBD1,15,TRBJ2-7,TGTGCCAGTAGTGGAGCCGGGACAGCGTTCTCCGAGCAGTACTTC,CASSGAGTAFSEQYF
NA,TRBV3-1/TRBV3-2,NA,18,TRBJ2-1,TGTGCCAGCAGCCAAGGATGGTCGATAACTCTGAGGGGGAATGAGCAGTTCTTC,CASSQGWSITLRGNEQFF
NA,TRBV28,NA,12,TRBJ2-2,TGTGCCATCGTCACGGGGACCGGGGAGCTGTTTTTT,CAIVTGTGELFF
NA,TRBV5-6,TRBD1,14,TRBJ2-7,TGTGCCAGCAGCTGGGGGACAGGGGGCGACGAGCAGTACTTC,CASSWGTGGDEQYF
NA,TRBV27,TRBD1,14,TRBJ2-3,TGTGCCAGCGGGGACAGGGGTGAGGCAAATACGCAGTATTTT,CASGDRGEANTQYF
NA,TRBV9,NA,14,TRBJ1-1,TGTGCCAGCAGCGTAGAAGCCATGAACACTGAAGCTTTCTTT,CASSVEAMNTEAFF
NA,TRBV25-1,TRBD1,16,TRBJ1-2,TGTGCCAGCAGTGACGGGGGACAGGGGGCGGCCTATGGCTACACCTTC,CASSDGGQGAAYGYTF
NA,TRBV19,TRBD1,14,TRBJ1-1,TGTGCCAGTAGTCTCGGACAGGAGAACACTGAAGCTTTCTTT,CASSLGQENTEAFF
NA,TRBV30,TRBD2,15,TRBJ2-7,TGTGCCTGGAGTGTATTTCGCGGGAGCAGGTACGAGCAGTACTTC,CAWSVFRGSRYEQYF
once,TRBV3-1/TRBV3-2,TRBD2,16,TRBJ2-3,TGTGCCAGCAGCCAAGACGTAACTAGCGGGAGAGATACGCAGTATTTT,CASSQDVTSGRDTQYF
NA,TRBV29-1,NA,14,TRBJ1-4,TGCAGCGTTACCGACCCTTATTGGGCTGAAAAACTGTTTTTT,CSVTDPYWAEKLFF
NA,TRBV9,NA,17,TRBJ2-3,TGTGCCAGCAGCGTAGGTCTCGGGGTTACTAGCACAGATACGCAGTATTTT,CASSVGLGVTSTDTQYF
NA,TRBV5-1,TRBD2,19,TRBJ2-1,TGCGCCAGCACTGGGGTGGGACTAGCGGGATTGAGCTCCTACAATGAGCAGTTCTTC,CASTGVGLAGLSSYNEQFF
NA,TRBV29-1,TRBD2,16,TRBJ2-1,TGCAGCGCGATAGGACTAGCGGGAGGCCCCAACAATGAGCAGTTCTTC,CSAIGLAGGPNNEQFF
NA,TRBV5-4,TRBD2,16,TRBJ2-1,TGTGCCAGCAGTCGACTAGCGGGAGACCCCTACAATGAGCAGTTCTTC,CASSRLAGDPYNEQFF
NA,TRBV19,NA,15,TRBJ2-2,TGTGCCAGTAGTATAGATCAGGAGGGTGTCGGGGAGCTGTTTTTT,CASSIDQEGVGELFF
NA,TRBV29-1,NA,13,TRBJ1-3,TGCAGCGTTAACCTAGGGGCTGGAAACACCATATATTTT,CSVNLGAGNTIYF
NA,TRBV7-2,NA,15,TRBJ2-2,TGTGCCAGCAGCTCCCGCCCCGGAGAAGCCGGGGAGCTGTTTTTT,CASSSRPGEAGELFF